The 29 T cell receptor beta chains below were found in one sample sequenced in a study of blood T cell repertoires in COVID-19. Method: immunoSEQ multiplex PCR; TCRdb's copy keeps in-frame clones and lacks some. This table holds a few hundred thousand clones, around 80% found once. The specimen was PBMCs or T cells enriched from blood (not recorded which). These TCRs come from a man aged 25-45 years with acute COVID-19.

CDR3 loop: CASSQDRGTINEKLFF. CDR3 coding DNA: TGTGCCAGCAGCCAAGATAGGGGGACGATTAATGAAAAACTGTTTTTT. This chain joins TRBV4-2 and TRBJ1-4; D is possibly TRBD1 (6 bases). V shed 0 bases and J shed 4 bases, with 12 bases lying between them. The germline CDR1 and CDR2 sequences are LGHNA and YNFKEQ. The CDR3 contains 16 residues.

The chain recombines TRBV14 with TRBJ2-1; no clear D. Looked up from germline, CDR1 is SGHDN and CDR2 is FVKESK. The CDR3 has 15 amino acids. V lost 0 bases to trimming and J lost 4 bases, with 10 bases between them. CDR3 in amino acids: CASSQDKTAYNEQFF. The CDR3 nucleotides are TGTGCCAGCAGCCAAGACAAAACAGCATACAATGAGCAGTTCTTC.

This chain links TRBV5-6 with TRBJ2-6; 9 nucleotides match TRBD1. V was pared by 4 bases and J by 0 bases, with 8 bases of the junction left unmatched. Looked up from germline, CDR1 is SGHDT and CDR2 is YYEEEE. The CDR3 totals 18 residues. Written as DNA, the CDR3 is TGTGCCAGCAGCCATGGGACAGGGTTACTCTCTGGGGCCAACGTCCTGACTTTC. It encodes CASSHGTGLLSGANVLTF.

This clone was seen a handful of times. The chain is built from TRBV7-6 and TRBJ2-2; TRBD2 might be the D (6 bases). This CDR3 has 15 residues. V lost 0 bases to trimming and J lost 1 base, with 6 bases between them. The germline gives CDR1 SGHVS, CDR2 FNYEAQ. The CDR3, as DNA: TGTGCCAGCAGCTTAGCGGGGGGGAACACCGGGGAGCTGTTTTTT. This encodes CASSLAGGNTGELFF.

The V call is TRBV13, the J call TRBJ2-7, with a weak D call TRBD2 (6 bases). This CDR3 region has 14 residues. V lost 1 base, J lost 0 bases, and 7 bases lay in between. The germline gives CDR1 PRHDT, CDR2 FYEKMQ (reference sequence). The CDR3 sequence is CASSLVAASYEQYV. DNA of the CDR3: TGTGCCAGCAGCTTAGTAGCGGCCTCCTACGAGCAGTACGTC.

V is TRBV7-2 and J is TRBJ1-6; D is ambiguous. V was clipped by 7 bases and J by 8 bases, with 15 bases between them. Per the germline V gene, CDR1 is SGHTA and CDR2 is FQGNSA. The CDR3 is 14 residues long. The DNA of the CDR3 is TGTGCCAGCAAAAACCCCGCGCGGGATTCACCCCTCCACTTT. Amino acid sequence: CASKNPARDSPLHF.

The rearrangement uses TRBV28 and TRBJ1-1; D is ambiguous. CDR1 is MDHEN and CDR2 is SYDVKM in the germline V gene. The CDR3 is 15 amino acids. The ends were cut back, 6 bases at V and 1 base at J, with 15 bases in the middle. The CDR3 bases are TGTGCCAGCAGCCCATCCCCGCCGAGGAACACTGAAGCTTTCTTT. Protein sequence: CASSPSPPRNTEAFF. Complete variable domain (other parts from reference TRBV28 and TRBJ1-1): DVKVTQSSRYLVKRTGEKVFLECVQDMDHENMFWYRQDPGLGLRLIYFSYDVKMKEKGDIPEGYSVSREKKERFSLILESASTNQTSMYLCASSPSPPRNTEAFFGQGTRLTVV.

The V gene is TRBV19, the J gene TRBJ1-2; TRBD1 aligns across 9 bases. After removal of 5 bases from V and 7 bases from J, the junction contained 14 bases not matched to a gene. Germline CDR1 is LNHDA and CDR2 is SQIVND (reference sequence). The CDR3 runs 16 residues. The CDR3 DNA follows: TGTGCCAGTAGTCCTCCCGGAACAGGGGGCGCCGCTGGCTACACCTTC. Translated: CASSPPGTGGAAGYTF.

The chain joins TRBV28 to TRBJ1-1; 7 bases fit TRBD1. CDR1 and CDR2 (germline): MDHEN, SYDVKM. Trimming cost V 8 bases and J 1 base; bases outside gene matches: 4. CDR3 length equals 13 residues. The CDR3 region is CASGTVKNTEAFF. The CDR3 DNA reads as TGTGCCAGCGGGACAGTGAAGAACACTGAAGCTTTCTTT.

The chain has TRBV28 and TRBJ2-3; the D is unclear. Germline values: CDR1 MDHEN, CDR2 SYDVKM. This CDR3 is built from 13 residues. V was trimmed by 5 bases and J by 0 bases, leaving 6 bases between them. The chain's CDR3 is CASSPVSTDTQYF. The CDR3 DNA sequence: TGTGCCAGCAGTCCTGTTAGCACAGATACGCAGTATTTT.

This sequence joins TRBV5-1 and TRBJ2-1; 9 nucleotides line up with TRBD2. This CDR3 spans 16 amino acids. Germline assignment: CDR1 SGHRS and CDR2 YFSETQ. The trim removed 4 bases at V and 7 bases at J, leaving 12 bases unmatched. The CDR3 DNA follows: TGCGCCAGCAGCCCGGCGGGGGGGCGATCAGGTAATGAGCAGTTCTTC. Translation: CASSPAGGRSGNEQFF.

The rearrangement uses TRBV28 and TRBJ1-2; 7 positions agree with TRBD1. Germline CDR1 and CDR2: MDHEN and SYDVKM. J was trimmed by 3 bases and V by 2 bases; bases with no gene match: 6. This CDR3 comprises 15 residues. CDR3 loop: CASSLHRGGYYGYTF. As DNA, the CDR3 is TGTGCCAGCAGTTTACACAGGGGCGGTTACTATGGCTACACCTTC.

The CDR3 is CASRNHGTGITEAFF. CDR3 nucleotide sequence: TGTGCCAGTAGGAATCATGGGACAGGCATCACTGAAGCTTTCTTT. The rearrangement uses TRBV19 and TRBJ1-1, with 8 bases that match TRBD1. V shed 6 bases, J shed 4 bases, and the junction held 10 bases outside the gene matches. CDR1 is LNHDA, CDR2 SQIVND, per germline (reference sequence). This CDR3 is built from 15 residues. Full variable domain (missing parts from reference TRBV19 and TRBJ1-1): DGGITQSPKYLFRKEGQNVTLSCEQNLNHDAMYWYRQDPGQGLRLIYYSQIVNDFQKGDIAEGYSVSREKKESFPLTVTSAQKNPTAFYLCASRNHGTGITEAFFGQGTRLTVV.

V gene TRBV28 combines with J gene TRBJ1-5; TRBD1 might be the D (5 bases). V lost 2 bases to trimming and J lost 4 bases, with 15 bases between them. The germline V gene has CDR1 MDHEN and CDR2 SYDVKM. CDR3 length: 16 residues. DNA of the CDR3: TGTGCCAGCAGTTTAGTCGGGGGACCAAAAAATCAGCCCCAGCATTTT. Translating it yields CASSLVGGPKNQPQHF.

The chain is built from TRBV19 and TRBJ2-1; TRBD2 might be the D (6 bases). CDR1 and CDR2 (germline): LNHDA, SQIVND (reference sequence). This CDR3 is 14 amino acids long. Trimming removed 3 bases from V and 3 bases from J, with 9 bases in between. The CDR3 DNA follows: TGTGCCAGTAGTATGCCGGGACTCTACAATGAGCAGTTCTTC. It is translated as CASSMPGLYNEQFF.

For the CDR3, the DNA is TGTGCCAGCAGCTTAAACCAGATCAATCAGCCCCAGCATTTT. This sequence encodes CASSLNQINQPQHF. The chain has TRBV7-2 and TRBJ1-5, with D hard to call. Trimming left V 2 bases short and J 3 bases short, with 8 bases between. Germline CDR1 SGHTA, CDR2 FQGNSA. The CDR3 has 14 residues. Supplemented by reference TRBV7-2 and TRBJ1-5, the full variable domain reads GAGVSQSPSNKVTEKGKDVELRCDPISGHTALYWYRQSLGQGLEFLIYFQGNSAPDKSGLPSDRFSAERTGGSVSTLTIQRTQQEDSAVYLCASSLNQINQPQHFGDGTRLSIL.

The chain combines TRBV24-1 with TRBJ2-1, with TRBD2 identical over 14 bases. Germline V gene sequence: CDR1 KGHDR, CDR2 SFDVKD. CDR3 length: 18 amino acids. J gave up 5 bases and V 3 bases, and 8 bases lay outside the gene matches. CDR3 DNA sequence: TGTGCCACCAGTGATCCGGGACTAGCGGGAGTTCTAAACAATGAGCAGTTCTTC. It is translated as CATSDPGLAGVLNNEQFF.

The rearrangement uses TRBV30 and TRBJ1-2; D remains ambiguous. Germline lookup yields CDR1 GTSNPN and CDR2 SVGIG (reference sequence). V was pared by 1 base and J by 1 base, with 10 bases between. The CDR3 loop spans 14 amino acids. The CDR3 is CAWSEQNLNYGYTF. The CDR3 DNA is TGTGCCTGGAGTGAACAAAACCTTAACTATGGCTACACCTTC.

This clone came up a few times. The V and J genes are TRBV12-5 and TRBJ1-3, with D hard to call. The CDR3 has 10 amino acids. The germline V and J ends were trimmed by 7 bases and 6 bases, with 4 bases remaining between them. Germline assignment: CDR1 LGHNT and CDR2 FRNRAP. The CDR3 region is CASAQNTIYF. The DNA for the CDR3 is TGTGCTAGTGCCCAAAACACCATATATTTT.

V usage is TRBV19 and J usage is TRBJ1-5; no definite D call. Germline CDR1 LNHDA, CDR2 SQIVND (reference sequence). The V end lost 5 bases, the J end lost 0 bases, and 20 bases lay between the germline ends. This CDR3 comprises 18 residues. CDR3 nucleotides: TGTGCCAGTAGTCTCAATCCCCCCTGGGGAGATAGCAATCAGCCCCAGCATTTT. This gives the protein CASSLNPPWGDSNQPQHF.

This chain links TRBV4-1 with TRBJ1-1; TRBD1 aligns across 10 bases. V trimming: 2 bases; J trimming: 2 bases; junction bases outside the gene matches: 2. The length of the CDR3 is 15 residues. Germline CDR1 is MGHRA and CDR2 is YSYEKL. The CDR3 sequence: CASSQWDRGNTEAFF. In DNA form, the CDR3 reads TGCGCCAGCAGCCAATGGGACAGGGGTAACACTGAAGCTTTCTTT.

The chain has TRBV6-5 and TRBJ2-5; possible D gene TRBD1, 5 bases. Germline V gene data show CDR1 as MNHEY and CDR2 as SVGAGI. The germline V and J ends were trimmed by 2 bases and 5 bases, with 18 bases remaining between them. This CDR3 has 16 residues. The CDR3 here is CASSYHNSLKGETQYF. The CDR3 nucleotides are TGTGCCAGCAGTTACCACAATTCACTAAAGGGGGAGACCCAGTACTTC.

The chain links TRBV5-1 to TRBJ2-5; the D gene is possibly TRBD2 (5 bases). The CDR3 sequence is 15 residues long. V lost 2 bases and J 5 bases, leaving 16 bases between the germline ends. The germline gives CDR1 SGHRS, CDR2 YFSETQ. In DNA, the CDR3 is TGCGCCAGCAGCTTAGGAGGCCTTCGGGCGGAGACCCAGTACTTC. It encodes CASSLGGLRAETQYF. Supplemented by reference TRBV5-1 and TRBJ2-5, the full variable domain reads KAGVTQTPRYLIKTRGQQVTLSCSPISGHRSVSWYQQTPGQGLQFLFEYFSETQRNKGNFPGRFSGRQFSNSRSEMNVSTLELGDSALYLCASSLGGLRAETQYFGPGTRLLVL.

This clone was seen once. V is TRBV5-5 and J is TRBJ2-2, with no clear D. The germline gives CDR1 SGHKS, CDR2 YYEKEE (reference sequence). The CDR3 is 15 amino acids. V was shortened by 0 bases and J by 0 bases, with 6 bases between the two germline ends. DNA of the CDR3: TGTGCCAGCAGCTTGGGCGGTTCGAACACCGGGGAGCTGTTTTTT. It yields the protein CASSLGGSNTGELFF.

This rearrangement joins TRBV6-5 to TRBJ2-7, with D possibly TRBD1 on 6 matching bases. In germline, CDR1 is MNHEY, CDR2 SVGAGI. CDR3 length: 14 amino acids. The V end was cut by 5 bases, the J end by 6 bases, with 17 bases between. CDR3 in DNA: TGTGCCAGCAGTCGCTACAGGGATATGGGCGAGCAGTACGTC. Amino acids: CASSRYRDMGEQYV.

The J gene is TRBJ2-2, the V gene TRBV10-1; 11 bases agree with TRBD1. The ends lost 7 bases at V and 5 bases at J; junction bases unmatched: 3. CDR1 and CDR2 from the germline V gene are WNHNN and SYGVQD (reference sequence). The CDR3 runs to 14 residues. The CDR3 loop reads CASIGTGGTGELFF. For the CDR3, the DNA is TGCGCCAGCATTGGGACAGGGGGTACCGGGGAGCTGTTTTTT.

Written as DNA, the CDR3 is TGTGCCAGCAGTGAGTACGGTCCAAGAGGTAATAATTCACCCCTCCACTTT. This encodes CASSEYGPRGNNSPLHF. The rearrangement uses TRBV25-1 and TRBJ1-6; D is unresolved. CDR1 MGHDK and CDR2 SYGVNS come from the germline V gene. The length of the CDR3 is 17 residues. V lost 3 bases and J lost 5, with 17 bases in between.

V gene TRBV19 combines with J gene TRBJ1-3; D remains ambiguous. This CDR3 comprises 13 residues. Germline assignment: CDR1 LNHDA and CDR2 SQIVND (reference sequence). Trimming took off 3 bases at V and 0 bases at J, with 3 bases between the two ends. CDR3 DNA: TGTGCCAGTAGTATCAGCTCTGGAAACACCATATATTTT. It specifies CASSISSGNTIYF.

This chain joins TRBV6-5 and TRBJ1-6; TRBD1 matches at 7 bases. With 5 bases clipped from V and 7 bases from J, the junction kept 5 bases outside the gene matches. The CDR3 has 14 amino acids. Germline V lookup: CDR1 MNHEY, CDR2 SVGAGI. The CDR3 DNA reads TGTGCCAGCAGTAACAGGGGCCCGAATTCACCCCTCCACTTT. This encodes CASSNRGPNSPLHF.